A selection of T cell receptor beta chains follows, all from one sample in a study of breast tumors, draining lymph nodes, adjacent tissues. TCRdb independently ran MiXCR on the multiplex PCR reads; one entry per CDR3 protein. The table has more than 50,000 distinct CDR3 sequences, approximately 57% seen once; the top ten hold roughly a fifth. Sequencing used breast tumor tissue. The receptors derive from a female donor with breast cancer. Some clones in this sample may be carry-over from other donors' samples. The CDR3 runs from the conserved cysteine through the conserved F or W. D genes are given only for firm matches. Not all rows give a size; the values are once, few, many and, for expanded clones, a class.

D gene	J gene	clone size	V gene	CDR3 DNA	CDR3 protein
-	TRBJ2-1	many	TRBV12-3/TRBV12-4	TGTGCCAGCACTTTGACCGGGGCCCACAATGAGCAGTTCTTC	CASTLTGAHNEQFF
TRBD2	TRBJ2-5	many	TRBV7-3	TGTGCCAGCAGCTTCGCGGGGGGGCAAGAGACCCAGTACTTC	CASSFAGGQETQYF
TRBD2	TRBJ2-3	-	TRBV2	TGTGCCAGCAGTCCAGGACTAGCGGGGGGGCCGGGAACAGATGCGCAGTATTTT	CASSPGLAGGPGTDAQYF
-	TRBJ2-3	many	TRBV6-1	TGTGCCAGCAGTGAATCTGCGACAGGTAGGGCCACAGATACGCAGTATTTT	CASSESATGRATDTQYF
TRBD2	TRBJ2-6	few	TRBV7-2	TGTGCCAGCAGCCGACTAGCCGACATTTCTGGGGCCAACGTCCTGACTTTC	CASSRLADISGANVLTF
TRBD2	TRBJ2-7	-	TRBV20-1	TGCAGTGCTAGTTCCGGGACTAGCGGCTACGAGCAGTACTTC	CSASSGTSGYEQYF
-	TRBJ1-2	few	TRBV20-1	TGCAGTGCTAGATGGGGGAACTATGGCTACACCTTC	CSARWGNYGYTF
TRBD2	TRBJ2-1	once	TRBV20-1	TGCAGTGCTCGAGCGGGAGAATCCTACAATGAGCAGTTCTTC	CSARAGESYNEQFF
-	TRBJ2-7	-	TRBV10-3	TGTGCCATCAGTGAGGGCCACGAGCAGTACTTC	CAISEGHEQYF
-	TRBJ2-7	-	TRBV24-1	TGTGCCACCAGTGATCCGGCCAGAGGCTCCTACGAGCAGTACTTC	CATSDPARGSYEQYF
-	TRBJ2-1	-	TRBV7-2	TGTGCCAGCAGCTTAGAGGCAGCGGATTCCTACAATGAGCAGTTCTTC	CASSLEAADSYNEQFF
-	TRBJ1-2	-	TRBV6-2/TRBV6-3	TGTGCCAGCAGTGGCCAGGGACTCGGCTATGGCTACACCTTC	CASSGQGLGYGYTF
-	TRBJ1-4	-	TRBV12-3/TRBV12-4	TGTGCCAGCAGGCGGGACGAAAAACTGTTTTTT	CASRRDEKLFF
-	TRBJ1-4	many	TRBV11-2	TGTGCCAGCAGCTTAAGCCAGAGGGCAGGCACAACTAATGAAAAACTGTTTTTT	CASSLSQRAGTTNEKLFF
TRBD2	TRBJ2-1	-	TRBV5-1	TGCGCCAGCCGCTATACTAGCGGGGTCAATGAGCAGTTCTTC	CASRYTSGVNEQFF
-	TRBJ2-5	-	TRBV5-4	TGTGCCAGCAGCTCCTCACAGGCGTGGCAAGAGACCCAGTACTTC	CASSSSQAWQETQYF
TRBD1	TRBJ1-3	-	TRBV20-1	TGCAGTGCCTGGAGTGTACCGACAGGGGGCTTTGGAAACACCATATATTTT	CSAWSVPTGGFGNTIYF
-	TRBJ2-5	many	TRBV19	TGTGCCAGTAGGCTACAGGGCCGGGAGACCCAGTACTTC	CASRLQGRETQYF
-	TRBJ1-6	many	TRBV28	TGTGCCAGCAGTTTGAATAATTCACCCCTCCACTTT	CASSLNNSPLHF
TRBD2	TRBJ2-7	-	TRBV7-2	TGTGCCAGCAGCTTGGGGCCGGGGGGGGTCGACGAGCAGTACTTC	CASSLGPGGVDEQYF
-	TRBJ2-2	-	TRBV7-9	TGTGCCCTACGACCGAACACCGGGGAGCTGTTTTTT	CALRPNTGELFF
TRBD2	TRBJ2-7	-	TRBV14	TGTGCCAGCAGCCAAGATCTTAGACTAGCGGGCAGCTACGAGCAGTACTTC	CASSQDLRLAGSYEQYF
-	TRBJ1-2	few	TRBV24-1	TGTGCCACCAGTGATTCCCTACTGAATTTTGGCTACACCTTC	CATSDSLLNFGYTF
TRBD2	TRBJ2-3	few	TRBV4-1	TGCGCCAGCAGCCAACCAGCTAGCGGCAGCACAGATACGCAGTATTTT	CASSQPASGSTDTQYF
TRBD2	TRBJ2-5	many	TRBV15	TGTGCCACCAGCAGAGGAGGAAGCGGGAGGTCCCAAGAGACCCAGTACTTC	CATSRGGSGRSQETQYF
-	TRBJ1-2	many	TRBV24-1	TGTGCCACCAGTGTCGGGGCCCACCAAATTAACTATGGCTACACCTTC	CATSVGAHQINYGYTF
-	TRBJ1-3	few	TRBV6-4	TGTGCCAGCAGTGTAGAGGGACTGAGCTCTGGAAACACCATATATTTT	CASSVEGLSSGNTIYF
TRBD2	TRBJ2-5	-	TRBV5-5	TGTGCCAGCAGCTGGGGACTAGAGGAGACCCAGTACTTC	CASSWGLEETQYF
-	TRBJ1-5	-	TRBV6-2/TRBV6-3	TGTGCCAGCAGTGAATTACCGGGTCAGCCCCAGCATTTT	CASSELPGQPQHF
-	TRBJ1-2	-	TRBV29-1	TGCAGCGTTGAAGTTTGGGGGGATGGCTACACCTTC	CSVEVWGDGYTF
-	TRBJ1-2	-	TRBV24-1	TGTGCCACCAGTGATTCGACCCAGGGAGCCTATGACTACACCTTC	CATSDSTQGAYDYTF
-	TRBJ2-7	-	TRBV4-1	TGCGCCAGCAGCCAAGTAGCGGGACAGTTACCCTACGAGCAGTACTTC	CASSQVAGQLPYEQYF
TRBD1	TRBJ1-5	-	TRBV5-1	TGCGCCAGCAGCTCCGCGGGGACAGGGACTCAGCCCCAGCATTTT	CASSSAGTGTQPQHF
-	TRBJ1-2	many	TRBV29-1	TGCAGCGCCTCCGGAGGAGGCGCCTATGGCTACACCTTC	CSASGGGAYGYTF
-	TRBJ2-5	-	TRBV29-1	TGCAGCGTTCTGCCCTATGAAGGACTAACCCTCGGTACGGAGACCCATTACTTC	CSVLPYEGLTLGTETHYF
-	TRBJ1-5	-	TRBV18	TGTGCCAGCTCACCAGGTAGGGAGGGCAATCAGCCCCAGCATTTT	CASSPGREGNQPQHF
TRBD1	TRBJ2-7	-	TRBV20-1	TGCAGTGCTAGAGCCCCACAGGGGGGTACCTACGAGCAGTACTTC	CSARAPQGGTYEQYF
TRBD2	TRBJ2-5	-	TRBV5-4	TGTGCCAGCAGCCGTACTAGCGGGGACGAGACCCAGTACTTC	CASSRTSGDETQYF
TRBD2	TRBJ2-1	many	TRBV7-8	TGTGCCAGCAGCTGGGGGACTAGCGGTGATGAGCAGCTCTTC	CASSWGTSGDEQLF
TRBD1	TRBJ1-1	-	TRBV11-3	TGTGCCAGCAGCTCCACCGGGACAGCAAGTGAAGCTTTCTTT	CASSSTGTASEAFF
TRBD2	TRBJ2-7	many	TRBV7-8	TGTGCCAGCCGTCCCGGACTAGCGGGGCCCTACGAGCAGTACTTC	CASRPGLAGPYEQYF
-	TRBJ2-7	many	TRBV30	TGTGCCTGGAGTTCAAGCCACTACGAGCAGTACTTC	CAWSSSHYEQYF
-	TRBJ1-6	once	TRBV20-1	TGCAGTGCTAGAGGGAGCTCCTATAATTCACCCCTCCACTTT	CSARGSSYNSPLHF